One and the same sample provided the 30 T cell receptor beta chains below, sequenced in a study of blood T cell repertoires in COVID-19. Here immunoSEQ multiplex PCR was the method, and the copy in TCRdb shows in-frame clones only, minus some. The sample has about 120,000 clones; about 83% are singletons. The sample consisted of peripheral blood. The origin of the receptors is a man in his fifties or sixties with acute or convalescent COVID-19.

A few counts support this clone. The rearrangement joins TRBV28 to TRBJ1-2; unclear D gene. Deletions cut 4 bases from V and 4 bases from J, with 10 bases between. This CDR3 is 13 amino acids long. Per germline, CDR1 MDHEN and CDR2 SYDVKM. CDR3 in DNA: TGTGCCAGCAGTTCTAGGTACTCCTATGGCTACACCTTC. Encoded protein: CASSSRYSYGYTF.

The chain is built from TRBV5-1 and TRBJ2-7, with TRBD2 matching 16 bases. With 3 bases clipped from V and 5 bases from J, the junction kept 8 bases outside the gene matches. The CDR3 is made up of 17 amino acids. Germline assignment: CDR1 SGHRS and CDR2 YFSETQ. CDR3: CASSSGTSGRAFDEQYF. The DNA for the CDR3 is TGCGCCAGCAGCTCCGGGACTAGCGGGAGGGCGTTTGACGAGCAGTACTTC. Full variable domain (outside the CDR3, taken from reference TRBV5-1 and TRBJ2-7): KAGVTQTPRYLIKTRGQQVTLSCSPISGHRSVSWYQQTPGQGLQFLFEYFSETQRNKGNFPGRFSGRQFSNSRSEMNVSTLELGDSALYLCASSSGTSGRAFDEQYFGPGTRLTVT.

The rearrangement links TRBV7-8 to TRBJ2-1; D remains ambiguous. CDR3 length: 14 amino acids. Germline V lookup: CDR1 SGHVS, CDR2 FQNEAQ. Trimming removed 0 bases from V and 4 bases from J, with 7 bases in between. CDR3 DNA sequence: TGTGCCAGCAGCTTAGCTTTTAGATACAATGAGCAGTTCTTC. Protein sequence: CASSLAFRYNEQFF.

The V gene is TRBV4-2, the J gene TRBJ1-1, with a weak D call TRBD1 (5 bases). Germline values: CDR1 LGHNA, CDR2 YNFKEQ. Trimming removed 6 bases at V and 0 bases at J, with 14 bases between. The CDR3 runs 15 residues. In DNA form, the CDR3 reads TGTGCCAGCAGTCCCAGGGTTCCCATGAACACTGAAGCTTTCTTT. It encodes CASSPRVPMNTEAFF.

The CDR3 region is CASSPRRTVGSPGNSPLHF. CDR3 DNA sequence: TGTGCCAGCAGTCCTCGTCGGACAGTAGGATCCCCCGGTAATTCACCCCTCCACTTT. V is TRBV2 and J is TRBJ1-6, with D possibly matching TRBD1 (6 bases). This CDR3 spans 19 amino acids. Trimming shortened V by 5 bases and J by 6 bases, and 26 bases separated the two germline ends. The germline V gene has CDR1 SNHLY and CDR2 FYNNEI.

The gene calls are TRBV28 and TRBJ1-3; the D gene is possibly TRBD1 (6 bases). This CDR3 is built from 16 residues. Between the trimmed V and J ends, which lost 6 bases and 0 bases, there was a span of 15 bases. Germline-derived CDR1 and CDR2 are MDHEN and SYDVKM. This CDR3 reads CASRRATGSSGNTIYF. The CDR3 DNA reads TGTGCCAGCAGACGTGCCACAGGGAGCTCTGGAAACACCATATATTTT.

The count of this clone is one. The chain couples TRBV18 to TRBJ2-1; D gene uncertain. The CDR3 totals 13 residues. Germline CDR1 KGHSH, CDR2 LQKENI. V was trimmed by 3 bases and J by 7 bases, leaving 10 bases between them. CDR3 sequence reads: CASSPPSRNEQFF. CDR3 in DNA: TGTGCCAGCTCACCCCCGTCCCGGAATGAGCAGTTCTTC. Combining the CDR3 with reference TRBV18 and TRBJ2-1 gives the whole variable domain NAGVMQNPRHLVRRRGQEARLRCSPMKGHSHVYWYRQLPEEGLKFMVYLQKENIIDESGMPKERFSAEFPKEGPSILRIQQVVRGDSAAYFCASSPPSRNEQFFGPGTRLTVL.

The V and J genes are TRBV12-3 or TRBV12-4 and TRBJ2-1; 11 bases are shared with TRBD1. The junction had 1 base not matched to a gene; V was cut back by 6 bases and J by 6 bases. The length of the CDR3 is 13 residues. CDR3 bases: TGTGCCAGCAGGGACAGGGGGCCCAATGAGCAGTTCTTC. It translates to CASRDRGPNEQFF.

The chain is built from TRBV18 and TRBJ2-3; D call uncertain. The germline V and J ends were trimmed by 8 bases and 0 bases, with 3 bases remaining between them. The CDR3 spans 11 residues. Germline loops: CDR1 KGHSH, CDR2 LQKENI. This CDR3 is CASESTDTQYF. DNA for the CDR3: TGTGCCAGCGAGAGCACAGATACGCAGTATTTT.

The chain combines TRBV10-3 with TRBJ1-5; 10 bases are a match to TRBD1. This CDR3 comprises 14 residues. Germline CDR1 is ENHRY and CDR2 is SYGVKD. The ends lost 10 bases at V and 2 bases at J; junction bases unmatched: 5. CDR3 sequence: CATRQGAGNQPQHF. The DNA of the CDR3 is TGTGCCACCCGACAGGGGGCGGGCAATCAGCCCCAGCATTTT.

The chain uses TRBV29-1 and TRBJ1-6; TRBD1 is a possible D gene (6 bases). Trimming cost V 5 bases and J 8 bases, with 13 bases left between them. The CDR3 has 13 amino acids. Germline V gene data show CDR1 as SQVTM and CDR2 as ANQGSEA. As DNA, the CDR3 is TGCAGCGTTCAGGACAGCGCGTATTCACCCCTCCACTTT. It yields the protein CSVQDSAYSPLHF.

The CDR3 spells CASSQTVYNEQFF. For the CDR3, the DNA is TGTGCCAGCAGCCAAACAGTATACAATGAGCAGTTCTTC. The chain couples TRBV6-5 to TRBJ2-1; unclear D gene. V was cut by 6 bases and J by 4 bases, with 10 bases left in between. The germline V gene has CDR1 MNHEY and CDR2 SVGAGI. The length of the CDR3 is 13 residues.

The rearrangement uses TRBV12-3 or TRBV12-4 and TRBJ1-1; no clear D. The CDR3 contains 13 residues. V shed 0 bases and J shed 3 bases, with 5 bases lying between them. The CDR3 region is CASSLARDTEAFF. The CDR3 DNA follows: TGTGCCAGCAGTTTAGCGAGGGACACTGAAGCTTTCTTT.

The chain has TRBV6-6 and TRBJ1-2; 11 bases agree with TRBD1. The junction had 6 bases not matched to a gene; V was cut back by 1 base and J by 5 bases. This CDR3 is built from 16 residues. From germline, CDR1 is MNHNY and CDR2 SVGAGI (reference sequence). This CDR3 is CASSYFGQGADYGYTF. The CDR3 nucleotides read TGTGCCAGCAGTTACTTCGGACAGGGGGCAGATTATGGCTACACCTTC.

The rearrangement links TRBV28 to TRBJ2-3; D unresolved. The CDR3 runs 10 residues. V was clipped by 10 bases and J by 2 bases, with 4 bases between them. Per the germline V gene, CDR1 is MDHEN and CDR2 is SYDVKM. The DNA of the CDR3 is TGTGCCACCAACACAGATACGCAGTATTTT. It is translated as CATNTDTQYF.

This clone was counted once. Mismatch with germline at one junction end may stem from a read error. DNA of the CDR3: TGTGCCAGCAGTGAAAGCGGGGGCCAAAAGACCCAGTACTTC. Translation: CASSESGGQKTQYF. V usage is TRBV2 and J usage is TRBJ2-5, with 8 positions matching TRBD2. This CDR3 is built from 14 residues. Looked up from germline, CDR1 is SNHLY and CDR2 is FYNNEI.

The chain joins TRBV19 to TRBJ2-1; possibly TRBD2 for D (6 bases). The germline gives CDR1 LNHDA, CDR2 SQIVND (reference sequence). There are 12 residues in the CDR3. Trimming shortened V by 4 bases and J by 15 bases, and 16 bases separated the two germline ends. Here the CDR3 reads CASSTRDSSWFF. The CDR3 DNA reads as TGTGCCAGTAGTACTAGGGACTCGTCATGGTTCTTC.

The chain is built from TRBV28 and TRBJ1-4, with 7 bases that match TRBD1. Per germline, CDR1 MDHEN and CDR2 SYDVKM. This CDR3 has 15 amino acids. J was trimmed by 4 bases and V by 1 base; bases with no gene match: 3. CDR3 nucleotides: TGTGCCAGCAGTTTATTCGGGACAGTTAATGAAAAACTGTTTTTT. Translated, it gives CASSLFGTVNEKLFF.

In this sample, this clone turned up a few times. The CDR3 DNA sequence: TGTGCCAGCAGGCGACAGGCGAACACTGAAGCTTTCTTT. It is translated as CASRRQANTEAFF. The V gene is TRBV6-5, the J gene TRBJ1-1; weak D call: TRBD1 (6 bases). The germline V gene has CDR1 MNHEY and CDR2 SVGAGI. The CDR3 spans 13 residues. The V end lost 6 bases, the J end lost 1 base, and 9 bases lay between the germline ends.

The gene calls are TRBV5-4 and TRBJ2-4, with 10 bases that match TRBD1. V lost 4 bases to trimming and J lost 0 bases; unmatched junction nucleotides: 10. CDR3 length: 18 amino acids. The germline V gene encodes CDR1 SGHNT and CDR2 YYREEE (reference sequence). CDR3 loop: CASSAGTGAALAKNIQYF. The CDR3 DNA sequence: TGTGCCAGCAGCGCCGGGACAGGGGCCGCTTTAGCCAAAAACATTCAGTACTTC.

The V call is TRBV4-1, the J call TRBJ2-7; 11 nucleotides line up with TRBD2. Germline V gene sequence: CDR1 MGHRA, CDR2 YSYEKL. The CDR3 consists of 17 residues. Trimming cost V 0 bases and J 6 bases; bases outside gene matches: 10. The CDR3 DNA reads as TGCGCCAGCAGCCAAGAGCCGGGACTAGCGGAAAGGCGCGAGCAGTACTTC. This translates into CASSQEPGLAERREQYF.

J is TRBJ2-7 and V is TRBV6-5; the match to TRBD1 covers 8 bases. CDR3 size: 15 residues. The germline CDR1 and CDR2 sequences are MNHEY and SVGAGI. V was clipped by 5 bases and J by 2 bases; unmatched bases: 8. The CDR3 loop is CASSRQGFGTYEQYF. In nucleotides, the CDR3 is TGTGCCAGCAGTCGACAGGGGTTTGGTACCTACGAGCAGTACTTC.

This clone was seen only once. V gene TRBV4-2 combines with J gene TRBJ1-4; D may be TRBD1 (6 bases). The V end was cut by 4 bases, the J end by 4 bases, with 10 bases between. The CDR3 has 14 amino acids. The germline V gene has CDR1 LGHNA and CDR2 YNFKEQ. The CDR3 DNA reads TGTGCCAGCAGCCCCAGACAGGATAATGAAAAACTGTTTTTT. Its protein is CASSPRQDNEKLFF.

The gene calls are TRBV19 and TRBJ1-2; D perhaps matches TRBD1 (6 bases). V shed 5 bases and J shed 4 bases, with 17 bases lying between them. CDR3 length equals 15 residues. The germline gives CDR1 LNHDA, CDR2 SQIVND (reference sequence). CDR3 region: CASSAPGGRIYGYTF. For the CDR3, the DNA is TGTGCCAGTAGTGCCCCGGGGGGGCGAATCTATGGCTACACCTTC.

This clone appeared a few times. This chain uses TRBV7-3 with TRBJ2-5; maybe TRBD2 (5 bases). Germline V gene data show CDR1 as SGHTA and CDR2 as FQGTGA. V lost 5 bases and J lost 0, with 7 bases in between. The CDR3 runs to 13 residues. Here the CDR3 reads CASSTRNQETQYF. The DNA for the CDR3 is TGTGCCAGCAGCACTAGAAACCAAGAGACCCAGTACTTC.

This clone has only a few counts. The chain combines TRBV6-1 with TRBJ1-5, with TRBD1 as a possible D gene (6 bases). Germline V gene data show CDR1 as MNHNS and CDR2 as SASEGT. Trimming shortened V by 3 bases and J by 4 bases, and 13 bases separated the two germline ends. CDR3 length: 15 residues. The CDR3 DNA sequence: TGTGCCAGCAGTGAGGCTGGGGGCCCAAATCAGCCCCAGCATTTT. It translates to CASSEAGGPNQPQHF.

The chain couples TRBV27 to TRBJ1-4; the D is unclear. This CDR3 region has 12 residues. Germline values: CDR1 MNHEY, CDR2 SMNVEV (reference sequence). V lost 6 bases and J lost 10, with 12 bases in between. Here the CDR3 DNA reads TGTGCCAGCAGCGTGTTCGGCGGAAAACTGTTTTTT. Its translation is CASSVFGGKLFF.

In this sample, this clone turned up a few times. This chain links TRBV5-5 with TRBJ2-1; TRBD2 agrees at 8 bases. Per germline, CDR1 SGHKS and CDR2 YYEKEE (reference sequence). Trimming removed 4 bases from V and 0 bases from J; junction bases left unmatched: 6. This CDR3 region has 16 residues. DNA of the CDR3: TGTGCCAGCAGCCCGACCGGGACTAGCTCCTACAATGAGCAGTTCTTC. Its translation is CASSPTGTSSYNEQFF.

This sequence joins TRBV9 and TRBJ2-1, with no clear D. The CDR3 covers 13 residues. Trimming stripped 6 bases from V and 7 bases from J, with 14 bases between. Germline CDR1 and CDR2: SGDLS and YYNGEE. As DNA, the CDR3 is TGTGCCAGCACCGGCCTGAGGTCTAATGAGCAGTTCTTC. It codes for CASTGLRSNEQFF.

This clone was observed a single time. CDR3 in DNA: TGTGCCAGCAGCCAAGGTCCTCCGGAGACCCAGTACTTC. The encoded protein is CASSQGPPETQYF. The chain is built from TRBV4-2 and TRBJ2-5; no definite D call. The germline gives CDR1 LGHNA, CDR2 YNFKEQ. The CDR3 has 13 amino acids. The germline V and J ends were trimmed by 1 base and 5 bases, with 8 bases remaining between them.